A selection of T cell receptor beta chains follows, all from one sample in a study of T cells after yellow fever vaccination. TCRdb re-called the 5' RACE reads with MiXCR, one entry per CDR3 protein. Among hundreds of thousands of distinct CDR3 sequences listed, roughly a fifth were seen once. This specimen was PBMCs, taken 15 days after the yellow fever booster vaccination. The receptor source for this set is a young man who received the YFV17D yellow fever vaccine. Both conserved end residues are part of each CDR3. A D gene is named only where the DNA matches it firmly. Expanded clones are given a class, and other clones once, few, many or no size at all.

>TRBJ1-6|TRBV4-3|-|-
CASSQDQSTPLHF
TGCGCCAGCAGCCAAGATCAGTCTACCCCCCTCCACTTT
>TRBJ2-3|TRBV20-1|-|-
CSAYWGSSTDTQYF
TGCAGTGCCTACTGGGGTTCTAGCACAGATACGCAGTATTTT
>TRBJ2-1|TRBV7-9|few|-
CASSLVGKDEQFF
TGTGCCAGCAGCTTAGTAGGGAAAGATGAGCAGTTCTTC
>TRBJ2-3|TRBV6-5|few|-
CASSYSYGGTDTQYF
TGTGCCAGCAGTTACTCCTACGGGGGCACAGATACGCAGTATTTT
>TRBJ2-7|TRBV5-1|few|TRBD2
CASCREDFSYEQYF
TGCGCCAGCTGCCGGGAGGACTTCTCCTACGAGCAGTACTTC
>TRBJ2-5|TRBV5-1|-|-
CASSLAQASRETQYF
TGCGCCAGCAGCTTGGCCCAAGCCTCTAGAGAGACCCAGTACTTC
>TRBJ2-1|TRBV3-1|-|-
CASSQDIINNEQFF
TGTGCCAGCAGCCAAGATATCATCAACAATGAGCAGTTCTTC
>TRBJ2-5|TRBV6-8|few|TRBD1
CASETGEFETQYF
TGTGCCAGCGAGACAGGGGAATTCGAGACCCAGTACTTC
>TRBJ2-3|TRBV11-2|few|TRBD2
CASSPRAGTSGPFSTDTQYF
TGTGCCAGCAGCCCGCGGGCCGGGACTAGCGGGCCCTTTAGCACAGATACGCAGTATTTT
>TRBJ2-7|TRBV12-3/TRBV12-4|-|-
CASARAPYEQYF
TGTGCCAGCGCCCGCGCCCCCTACGAGCAGTACTTC
>TRBJ2-3|TRBV7-3|-|TRBD2
CASSLTVLAGPDTQYF
TGTGCCAGCAGCTTAACGGTGTTAGCGGGACCAGATACGCAGTATTTT
>TRBJ1-1|TRBV19|few|-
CASSMGGPANTEAFF
TGTGCCAGTAGTATGGGAGGGCCAGCGAACACTGAAGCTTTCTTT
>TRBJ2-3|TRBV6-6|-|TRBD2
CASSGGEPDTQYF
TGTGCCAGCAGTGGGGGGGAACCAGATACGCAGTATTTT
>TRBJ2-2|TRBV4-2|few|-
CASSQDQIGRINTGELFF
TGTGCCAGCAGCCAAGACCAAATTGGTAGAATTAACACCGGGGAGCTGTTTTTT
>TRBJ2-5|TRBV5-6|few|-
CASSFTNQETQYF
TGTGCCAGCAGCTTTACAAATCAAGAGACCCAGTACTTC
>TRBJ2-5|TRBV16|-|-
CASSLQGREETQYF
TGTGCCAGCAGCCTCCAGGGGAGGGAAGAGACCCAGTACTTC
>TRBJ2-5|TRBV11-2|few|TRBD2
CASSFTSGGFSYQETQYF
TGTGCCAGCAGCTTCACTAGCGGAGGGTTCTCCTACCAAGAGACCCAGTACTTC
>TRBJ1-1|TRBV30|few|-
CAWSPYATEAFF
TGTGCCTGGAGTCCCTACGCCACTGAAGCTTTCTTT
>TRBJ2-7|TRBV6-5|few|-
CASSYSSNDYEQYF
TGTGCCAGCAGTTACTCGTCAAACGACTACGAGCAGTACTTC
>TRBJ2-3|TRBV20-1|few|-
CSASGSSDTQYF
TGCAGTGCTAGCGGGAGCTCAGATACGCAGTATTTT
>TRBJ2-3|TRBV20-1|-|TRBD2
CSARPLGGRSTDTQYF
TGCAGTGCTAGACCGCTTGGCGGGAGGTCCACAGATACGCAGTATTTT
>TRBJ2-5|TRBV10-3|-|-
CAIRASSEETQYF
TGTGCCATCAGGGCTAGCTCGGAAGAGACCCAGTACTTC
>TRBJ2-7|TRBV7-2|-|-
CASSLAGPGYEQYF
TGTGCCAGCAGCTTAGCGGGACCCGGCTACGAGCAGTACTTC
>TRBJ2-5|TRBV20-1|-|TRBD1
CSAYRGQGETQYF
TGCAGTGCTTACAGGGGGCAGGGAGAGACCCAGTACTTC
>TRBJ2-7|TRBV12-3/TRBV12-4|-|-
CASSFGAGTYEQYF
TGTGCCAGCAGTTTCGGGGCAGGGACCTACGAGCAGTACTTC
>TRBJ2-3|TRBV20-1|-|TRBD2
CSARRLAGGSTDTQYF
TGCAGTGCTCGCCGACTAGCGGGGGGATCCACAGATACGCAGTATTTT
>TRBJ2-2|TRBV29-1|few|-
CSDWEVGAHTGELFF
TGCAGCGATTGGGAGGTCGGGGCCCACACCGGGGAGCTGTTTTTT
>TRBJ2-1|TRBV6-5|few|-
CASSSRGRAHLGFF
TGTGCCAGCAGTTCAAGGGGGAGGGCCCATCTCGGCTTCTTC
>TRBJ2-2|TRBV10-3|few|-
CAISERAVATGELFF
TGTGCCATCAGTGAGAGGGCAGTAGCCACCGGGGAGCTGTTTTTT
>TRBJ2-3|TRBV5-5|-|-
CASSPELGGGSTDTQYF
TGTGCCAGCAGCCCCGAGTTAGGAGGCGGTAGCACAGATACGCAGTATTTT
>TRBJ2-1|TRBV5-1|few|TRBD2
CASSLGDYFNEQFF
TGCGCCAGCAGCTTGGGGGACTACTTCAATGAGCAGTTCTTC
>TRBJ2-7|TRBV6-5|-|-
CASSYSEGRTYEQYF
TGTGCCAGCAGTTACTCGGAGGGAAGGACCTACGAGCAGTACTTC
>TRBJ1-1|TRBV28|few|TRBD1
CASSLGTAEAFF
TGTGCCAGCAGTCTCGGGACAGCTGAAGCTTTCTTT
>TRBJ1-1|TRBV11-2|many|-
CASSLLDREAFF
TGTGCCAGCAGCTTATTAGACAGGGAAGCTTTCTTT
>TRBJ2-3|TRBV15|few|-
CATAPSGNTDTQYF
TGTGCCACCGCCCCGAGTGGTAACACAGATACGCAGTATTTT
>TRBJ2-1|TRBV14|few|-
CASSRRGSAEQFF
TGTGCCAGCAGCCGAAGGGGATCGGCGGAGCAGTTCTTC
>TRBJ1-3|TRBV5-1|few|-
CASSPMTHSGNTIYF
TGCGCCAGCAGCCCAATGACACACTCTGGAAACACCATATATTTT
>TRBJ2-2|TRBV27|few|TRBD2
CASSFRTSPGELFF
TGTGCCAGCAGTTTCAGGACTAGTCCCGGGGAGCTGTTTTTT
>TRBJ1-6|TRBV7-9|-|-
CASSLGGPSLYSPLHF
TGTGCCAGCAGCTTAGGGGGTCCGAGCTTATATTCACCCCTCCACTTT
>TRBJ2-1|TRBV28|few|-
CASSPNPYRVERRDNEQFF
TGTGCCAGCAGTCCCAACCCCTATCGAGTCGAAAGGCGAGACAATGAGCAGTTCTTC
>TRBJ2-3|TRBV12-3/TRBV12-4|-|TRBD2
CASRLAGGLSTDTQYF
TGTGCCAGCAGACTAGCGGGAGGACTCAGCACAGATACGCAGTATTTT
>TRBJ1-2|TRBV10-1|few|TRBD1
CASSGTGSAGYTF
TGCGCCAGCAGTGGGACAGGTTCAGCCGGCTACACCTTC
>TRBJ2-7|TRBV2|-|-
CASSGEGFAQYF
TGTGCCAGCAGTGGTGAGGGTTTCGCGCAGTACTTC
>TRBJ2-3|TRBV4-2|few|TRBD2
CASSPLAGGGDTQYF
TGTGCCAGCAGCCCCCTAGCGGGAGGGGGAGATACGCAGTATTTT
>TRBJ2-7|TRBV4-2|-|TRBD2
CASSQETSGRGEQYF
TGTGCCAGCAGCCAAGAAACTAGCGGGAGAGGCGAGCAGTACTTC
>TRBJ2-2|TRBV11-2|-|TRBD1
CASSLVGSSGGSGELFF
TGTGCCAGCAGCTTAGTGGGGTCGTCAGGGGGCTCCGGGGAGCTGTTTTTT
>TRBJ2-7|TRBV19|few|-
CASSIGGNGYEQYF
TGTGCCAGTAGTATCGGAGGAAACGGGTACGAGCAGTACTTC
>TRBJ2-1|TRBV28|few|TRBD1
CAAPSRTGAYNEQFF
TGTGCCGCACCCTCCCGGACAGGGGCCTACAATGAGCAGTTCTTC
>TRBJ1-2|TRBV12-3/TRBV12-4|-|-
CASSPVRGYTF
TGTGCCAGCAGCCCCGTCCGTGGCTACACCTTC
>TRBJ2-1|TRBV10-3|few|TRBD1
CAIFYLLQGAWFF
TGTGCCATATTCTACCTACTCCAGGGGGCCTGGTTCTTC
>TRBJ1-5|TRBV6-1|-|-
CASSELAGRRGSQPQHF
TGTGCCAGCAGTGAATTGGCCGGACGCAGGGGCAGTCAGCCCCAGCATTTT
>TRBJ2-1|TRBV11-2|-|-
CASSFFFNEQFF
TGTGCCAGCAGCTTTTTTTTCAATGAGCAGTTCTTC
>TRBJ2-3|TRBV20-1|few|-
CSPLRAGTDTQYF
TGCAGTCCCCTTCGAGCGGGCACAGATACGCAGTATTTT
>TRBJ2-7|TRBV5-6|few|-
CASSITHSYEQYF
TGTGCCAGCAGCATCACACATTCCTACGAGCAGTACTTC